This T cell receptor (beta chain) originates from a study of T cell repertoires in cytomegalovirus infection. MiXCR was run by TCRdb on the reads, yielding one entry per CDR3 protein. Of 350,000 to 450,000 distinct CDR3 sequences detected, about a sixth appear once; the ten largest clones hold around 9.3%. This clonotype occurred many times. The TCR comes from a human donor in good health (CMV status not recorded). Some clones in this sample may be carry-over from other donors' samples. Sample: PBMCs.

CDR3 nucleotide sequence: TGTGCCAGCAGCTTAGAAGCGGGCGGGGGCACAGATACGCAGTATTTT. It is translated as CASSLEAGGGTDTQYF. V usage is TRBV7-8 and J usage is TRBJ2-3; tentatively, D is TRBD2 (6 bases). Germline CDR1 is SGHVS and CDR2 is FQNEAQ. With 1 base removed from V and 1 base from J, the gap between germline ends came to 12 bases. CDR3 length: 16 amino acids.